This TCR beta chain was identified during a study of T-cell memory formation after mild COVID-19. This clonotype was counted at least ten times. The CDR3 has 12 amino acids. V lost 0 bases and J 0 bases, leaving 1 base between the germline ends. CDR1 SQVTM and CDR2 ANQGSEA come from the germline V gene. Each CDR3 protein is one row after TCRdb ran MiXCR on the 5' RACE reads. The sample includes some 350,000 distinct CDR3 sequences, approximately 12% seen only once; the top ten take 20% to 25%. This TCR derives from a man aged 18 to 30 who had mild COVID-19 (a few samples of this study predate the infection). Cell type and time point are not known. The sequencing sample was made of PBMCs or a T cell subset sorted from them (not recorded which). V gene TRBV29-1 combines with J gene TRBJ2-3; D remains ambiguous. CDR3 in DNA: TGCAGCGTTGAAGACAGCACAGATACGCAGTATTTT. Residues: CSVEDSTDTQYF.